These 14 T cell receptor beta chains came from one sample sequenced in a study of cytomegalovirus exposure and HLA in healthy donors. PCR primers comprised 60 Vbeta and 13 Jbeta primers. Some clones are missing from TCRdb's copy, which holds only in-frame ones; the method was immunoSEQ multiplex PCR. The data show about 170,000 clones, roughly 70% seen once. The source material was PBMCs. These TCRs come from a girl aged 5 to 17 in good health and CMV-seronegative.

The rearrangement links TRBV18 to TRBJ1-4; D is unresolved. The CDR3 has 15 residues. V was shortened by 3 bases and J by 4 bases, with 12 bases between the two germline ends. Germline V lookup: CDR1 KGHSH, CDR2 LQKENI. The CDR3 DNA reads as TGTGCCAGCTCACCGAGCGAAGGAATTAATGAAAAACTGTTTTTT. It yields the protein CASSPSEGINEKLFF. Looking up the rest from reference TRBV18 and TRBJ1-4 gives the full variable domain: NAGVMQNPRHLVRRRGQEARLRCSPMKGHSHVYWYRQLPEEGLKFMVYLQKENIIDESGMPKERFSAEFPKEGPSILRIQQVVRGDSAAYFCASSPSEGINEKLFFGSGTQLSVL.

This clone was seen only once. The rearrangement links TRBV5-1 to TRBJ2-5; 9 bases map to TRBD2. The length of the CDR3 is 18 residues. V gave up 3 bases and J gave up 1 base; unmatched junction bases: 13. Germline loops: CDR1 SGHRS, CDR2 YFSETQ. The CDR3 is CASSSGRAGGRFQETQYF. In nucleotides, the CDR3 is TGCGCCAGCAGCTCCGGGAGGGCGGGGGGGCGATTCCAAGAGACCCAGTACTTC.

The chain has TRBV5-6 and TRBJ2-5; maybe TRBD2 (5 bases). Trimming left V 3 bases short and J 4 bases short, with 19 bases between. Germline V gene data show CDR1 as SGHDT and CDR2 as YYEEEE. The CDR3 sequence is 16 residues long. As DNA, the CDR3 is TGTGCCAGCAGCTCCACTCCAATGAGAGCGGCAGAGACCCAGTACTTC. Amino acid sequence: CASSSTPMRAAETQYF.

The table lists this clone with a few counts. The J gene is TRBJ1-1, the V gene TRBV7-3, with 10 bases lining up with TRBD1. Germline V gives CDR1 SGHTA, CDR2 FQGTGA. The ends lost 5 bases at V and 4 bases at J; junction bases unmatched: 7. CDR3 length: 15 amino acids. CDR3 sequence (DNA): TGTGCCAGCAGCCCCGGGACAGGGGAAGGCACTGAAGCTTTCTTT. It translates to CASSPGTGEGTEAFF.

The V gene is TRBV6-1, the J gene TRBJ2-1, with 11 bases fitting TRBD2. CDR1 and CDR2 (germline): MNHNS, SASEGT. The CDR3 is 19 amino acids. Germline trimming cut 4 bases from V and 10 bases from J; bases unmatched to any gene: 21. The CDR3 reads CASSGSTSGGPLFTWEQFF. In DNA, the CDR3 is TGTGCCAGCAGTGGATCAACTAGCGGGGGCCCCCTTTTTACATGGGAGCAGTTCTTC.

This clone has a handful of counts. V usage is TRBV19 and J usage is TRBJ1-1; no firm D call. In germline, CDR1 is LNHDA, CDR2 SQIVND (reference sequence). The CDR3 is 12 residues long. The V and J ends lost 7 bases and 1 base respectively, with 7 bases between them. CDR3 bases: TGTGCCAGTAACACAGCGAACACTGAAGCTTTCTTT. Translating it yields CASNTANTEAFF.

V gene TRBV7-2 combines with J gene TRBJ1-6; 10 nucleotides agree with TRBD1. The CDR3 is made up of 14 amino acids. Trimming cost V 5 bases and J 7 bases; bases outside gene matches: 2. CDR1 SGHTA and CDR2 FQGNSA come from the germline V gene. The CDR3 loop reads CASSQGQGNSPLHF. The CDR3 DNA reads TGTGCCAGCAGCCAGGGACAGGGGAATTCACCCCTCCACTTT.

The chain joins TRBV7-3 to TRBJ2-6, with D hard to call. Germline CDR1 and CDR2: SGHTA and FQGTGA. The CDR3 consists of 15 residues. The V gene lost 0 bases and the J gene lost 2 bases, with 5 bases spanning the gap. CDR3 DNA sequence: TGTGCCAGCAGCTTAACGCAGGCTGGGGCCAACGTCCTGACTTTC. Encoded protein: CASSLTQAGANVLTF.

The chain combines TRBV29-1 with TRBJ2-1, with 8 bases matching TRBD2. The CDR3 extends over 13 amino acids. V was clipped by 3 bases and J by 6 bases; unmatched bases: 4. Germline loops: CDR1 SQVTM, CDR2 ANQGSEA. The CDR3 region has the DNA TGCAGCGTTGACCCGGGACTAGTCAATGAGCAGTTCTTC. This translates into CSVDPGLVNEQFF.

The sample holds one count of this clone. The V and J genes are TRBV10-2 and TRBJ1-4; 7 bases line up with TRBD1. This CDR3 comprises 15 residues. CDR1 and CDR2 from the germline V gene are WSHSY and SAAADI. With V trimmed by 6 bases and J by 5 bases, 9 bases remained unmatched. The CDR3 bases are TGCGCCAGCAGGGAGACGACAGGGTCCAATGAAAAACTGTTTTTT. Translating gives CASRETTGSNEKLFF.

This chain joins TRBV7-9 and TRBJ2-1, with TRBD2 identical over 14 bases. Germline-derived CDR1 and CDR2 are SEHNR and FQNEAQ (reference sequence). Trimming removed 5 bases from V and 6 bases from J; junction bases left unmatched: 9. There are 17 residues in the CDR3. The CDR3 protein is CASSMRGLAGGVNEQFF. In DNA, the CDR3 is TGTGCCAGCAGCATGCGCGGACTAGCGGGGGGAGTCAATGAGCAGTTCTTC.

This rearrangement joins TRBV5-1 to TRBJ1-1; D gene ambiguous. Germline CDR1 and CDR2: SGHRS and YFSETQ. Trimming pared 5 bases from V and 1 base from J, leaving 9 bases between. The CDR3 covers 13 residues. The CDR3 is CASREITNTEAFF. CDR3 nucleotides: TGCGCCAGCAGAGAGATCACGAACACTGAAGCTTTCTTT.

The genes are TRBV29-1 and TRBJ2-7; D may be TRBD1 (5 bases). Germline V lookup: CDR1 SQVTM, CDR2 ANQGSEA. This CDR3 region has 12 residues. The V gene lost 0 bases and the J gene lost 3 bases, with 6 bases spanning the gap. CDR3 protein: CSVEDRDYEQYF. CDR3 coding DNA: TGCAGCGTTGAAGACAGGGACTACGAGCAGTACTTC.

This chain uses TRBV7-9 with TRBJ1-1, with a weak D call TRBD1 (5 bases). Germline CDR1 and CDR2: SEHNR and FQNEAQ (reference sequence). With 5 bases removed from V and 3 bases from J, the gap between germline ends came to 7 bases. This CDR3 has 12 residues. DNA of the CDR3: TGTGCCAGCAGCCTCAGGGACACTGAAGCTTTCTTT. Protein: CASSLRDTEAFF.